The 22 T cell receptor beta chains in this list originate from one sample, sequenced in a study of blood T cells in healthy people across ages. The use of a sample-barcoded 5' primer and a J-beta primer mix characterized a second PCR of roughly 6 to 12 cycles. Using its own MiXCR run on the 5' RACE reads, TCRdb lists one record per CDR3 protein. Altogether around 750,000 distinct CDR3 sequences are present, 53% being singletons, with the ten largest covering about two fifths. Sequenced sample: blood. The receptors derive from a man at least 80 years old in good health.

The V call is TRBV6-1, the J call TRBJ2-1; no definite D call. V was pared by 6 bases and J by 0 bases, with 15 bases between. The CDR3 extends over 16 amino acids. Germline CDR1 reads MNHNS; CDR2 reads SASEGT. DNA of the CDR3: TGTGCCAGCAGCGAGAGCCTAGACCCCTCCTACAATGAGCAGTTCTTC. It translates to CASSESLDPSYNEQFF.

The chain recombines TRBV27 with TRBJ2-3; D is ambiguous. Germline lookup yields CDR1 MNHEY and CDR2 SMNVEV (reference sequence). The CDR3 extends over 15 amino acids. With 3 bases removed from V and 0 bases from J, the gap between germline ends came to 10 bases. This CDR3 is CASSLWGSSTDTQYF. DNA of the CDR3: TGTGCCAGCAGTTTGTGGGGATCTAGCACAGATACGCAGTATTTT.

The chain employs TRBV9 and TRBJ2-1; 15 bases are a match to TRBD2. The V gene end was trimmed by 0 bases and the J gene end by 9 bases; junction bases not matched to a gene: 4. This CDR3 is 16 amino acids long. CDR1 is SGDLS and CDR2 is YYNGEE in the germline V gene. CDR3 coding DNA: TGTGCCAGCAGCGTAGCGGGACTAGCGGGAGGAATTGAGCAGTTCTTC. This translates into CASSVAGLAGGIEQFF.

On this clonotype itself: One junction end disagrees with the germline gene, perhaps due to a read error. The chain uses TRBV10-3 and TRBJ2-5; the D gene is possibly TRBD2 (5 bases). The CDR3 extends over 13 amino acids. Germline CDR1 and CDR2: ENHRY and SYGVKD. The CDR3 coding sequence is TGTGCCATCAGTGAGCTAGCACAAGAGACCCTGTACTTC. It codes for CAISELAQETLYF.

V gene TRBV7-3 combines with J gene TRBJ2-1; 12 positions match TRBD1. Trimming at V came to 5 bases and at J to 6 bases, leaving 8 bases not matched to a gene. The CDR3 runs to 16 residues. From germline, CDR1 is SGHTA and CDR2 FQGTGA. The CDR3 is CASSTRGTGGVNEQFF. The CDR3 DNA sequence: TGTGCCAGCAGCACGAGGGGGACAGGGGGCGTCAATGAGCAGTTCTTC.

For this clonotype: A much bigger clone sits one base away, suggesting this may be a read error. This rearrangement joins TRBV20-1 to TRBJ1-6, with no clear D. Deletions cut 0 bases from V and 9 bases from J, with 18 bases between. The CDR3 runs 16 residues. The germline V gene encodes CDR1 DFQATT and CDR2 SNEGSKA (reference sequence). CDR3 sequence: CSARDQRSLLISPLHF. In nucleotides, the CDR3 is TGCAGTGCTAGAGATCAGCGCAGTCTTCTAATTTCACCCCTCCACTTT.

This clonotype was detected once. The chain is built from TRBV12-3 or TRBV12-4 and TRBJ1-4; D gene uncertain. The CDR3 loop spans 19 amino acids. V dropped 5 bases and J dropped 0 bases, with 22 bases sitting between them. CDR3 bases: TGTGCCAGCAGTGACCTCCATGGTTCATTAGTTGCAACTAATGAAAAACTGTTTTTT. The encoded protein is CASSDLHGSLVATNEKLFF.

The chain joins TRBV5-1 to TRBJ1-2; D not certain. V gave up 0 bases and J gave up 8 bases, with 8 bases separating them. Germline loops: CDR1 SGHRS, CDR2 YFSETQ. The CDR3 has 12 residues. CDR3 sequence (DNA): TGCGCCAGCAGCTTGGAATCTCGGGGCTACACCTTC. Translation gives CASSLESRGYTF. Drawing the rest from reference TRBV5-1 and TRBJ1-2, the complete variable domain is KAGVTQTPRYLIKTRGQQVTLSCSPISGHRSVSWYQQTPGQGLQFLFEYFSETQRNKGNFPGRFSGRQFSNSRSEMNVSTLELGDSALYLCASSLESRGYTFGSGTRLTVV.

The chain joins TRBV5-5 to TRBJ2-3, with D perhaps matching TRBD1 or TRBD2 (7 bases each). Germline V gene sequence: CDR1 SGHKS, CDR2 YYEKEE (reference sequence). This CDR3 comprises 17 residues. The germline V and J ends were trimmed by 3 bases and 14 bases, with 31 bases remaining between them. The CDR3 nucleotides are TGTGCCAGCAGCTGGGAACCCAGGGGGAGGGGGCACAGATACGCGTATTTT. It translates to CASSWEPRGRGHRYAYF.

There are a few counts of this clonotype. A much larger clone lies a single base off, so this may be a read error. The chain joins TRBV4-1 to TRBJ2-7; the D is unclear. The CDR3 has 16 amino acids. V shed 1 base and J shed 3 bases, with 16 bases lying between them. Germline V gene lookup returns CDR1 MGHRA and CDR2 YSYEKL. CDR3 sequence reads: CASSQVSNPTRYEQYF. The DNA of the CDR3 is TGCGCCAGCAGCCAAGTCAGCAACCCGACCCGCTACGAGCAGTACTTC.

This clonotype was found once. The V and J genes are TRBV2 and TRBJ1-5; D not certain. This CDR3 has 14 amino acids. The germline CDR1 and CDR2 sequences are SNHLY and FYNNEI. V gave up 6 bases and J gave up 7 bases, with 16 bases separating them. For the CDR3, the DNA is TGTGCCAGCAGAGACCGCCAGTATGGACAGCCCCAGCATTTT. This sequence encodes CASRDRQYGQPQHF.

At least ten counts were recorded for this clonotype. The CDR3 coding sequence is TGCAGCGCATGGGGCGGAACTAGCACAGATACGCAGTATTTT. Protein sequence: CSAWGGTSTDTQYF. The J gene is TRBJ2-3, the V gene TRBV29-1, with a possible D match to TRBD1 (5 bases). This CDR3 spans 14 amino acids. Germline V gene sequence: CDR1 SQVTM, CDR2 ANQGSEA. Trimming shortened V by 7 bases and J by 0 bases, and 14 bases separated the two germline ends.

The chain combines TRBV28 with TRBJ2-1, with D possibly matching TRBD2 (6 bases). Trimming cost V 8 bases and J 10 bases, with 21 bases left between them. The CDR3 has 14 residues. Germline V gene data show CDR1 as MDHEN and CDR2 as SYDVKM. The CDR3 sequence is CASEEAGQVYEQFF. As DNA, the CDR3 is TGTGCCAGCGAGGAGGCGGGGCAGGTCTACGAGCAGTTCTTC.

The chain couples TRBV20-1 to TRBJ2-3, with 9 positions matching TRBD1. V was clipped by 4 bases and J by 14 bases; unmatched bases: 16. The CDR3 covers 14 residues. Germline loops: CDR1 DFQATT, CDR2 SNEGSKA (reference sequence). The CDR3 DNA reads TGCAGTGCTAAAGACAGGGGGTGGAACAGATACGCGTATTTT. Translation: CSAKDRGWNRYAYF.

This chain connects TRBV7-9 to TRBJ2-1; no reliable D call. The germline CDR1 and CDR2 sequences are SEHNR and FQNEAQ (reference sequence). The CDR3 totals 14 residues. Trimming took 3 bases from V and 8 from J, leaving 14 bases between them. The CDR3 loop reads CASSLDTKDDEQFF. DNA for the CDR3: TGTGCCAGCAGCTTGGATACAAAGGACGATGAGCAGTTCTTC.

This clonotype has more than one count but fewer than ten. The rearrangement joins TRBV28 to TRBJ2-1; D might be TRBD1 or TRBD2, each matching 7 bases. V dropped 5 bases and J dropped 5 bases, with 22 bases sitting between them. CDR3 length: 17 residues. Germline CDR1 MDHEN, CDR2 SYDVKM. CDR3 nucleotides: TGTGCCAGCAGTCCTCCACCAGGGGGGGGGGAAAACAATGAGCAGTTCTTC. As protein: CASSPPPGGGENNEQFF.

V usage is TRBV10-3 and J usage is TRBJ2-7; 7 nucleotides align to TRBD2. Trimming cost V 0 bases and J 3 bases; bases outside gene matches: 2. The length of the CDR3 is 14 residues. Looked up from germline, CDR1 is ENHRY and CDR2 is SYGVKD. The CDR3 here is CAISESGGLYEQYF. The CDR3 DNA reads TGTGCCATCAGTGAGTCGGGAGGGCTCTACGAGCAGTACTTC.

V and J are TRBV7-2 and TRBJ2-4, with 8 bases fitting TRBD2. This CDR3 has 13 residues. Trimming cost V 3 bases and J 13 bases; bases outside gene matches: 8. Germline V gene sequence: CDR1 SGHTA, CDR2 FQGNSA. The CDR3 DNA is TGTGCCAGCAGCTTTAGACGGGAGGGGGAGCAGTACTTC. This codes for CASSFRREGEQYF. Full variable domain (rest looked up from reference TRBV7-2 and TRBJ2-4): GAGVSQSPSNKVTEKGKDVELRCDPISGHTALYWYRQSLGQGLEFLIYFQGNSAPDKSGLPSDRFSAERTGGSVSTLTIQRTQQEDSAVYLCASSFRREGEQYFGAGTRLSVL.

This clonotype occurred a few times. The rearrangement joins TRBV5-1 to TRBJ2-6; D may be TRBD1 or TRBD2 (5 bases each). The ends were cut back, 4 bases at V and 2 bases at J, with 28 bases in the middle. This CDR3 region has 21 residues. The germline gives CDR1 SGHRS, CDR2 YFSETQ. The CDR3 nucleotides read TGCGCCAGCAGCCCATCGGGACGGAAAGGGGTGCTAAGTGCTGGGGCCAACGTCCTGACTTTC. This gives the protein CASSPSGRKGVLSAGANVLTF.

This clonotype has a handful of counts. V usage is TRBV5-1 and J usage is TRBJ1-2; D not certain. Trimming pared 0 bases from V and 2 bases from J, leaving 8 bases between. CDR3 length: 14 residues. Germline CDR1 SGHRS, CDR2 YFSETQ. The CDR3 protein is CASSLEATNYGYTF. CDR3 coding DNA: TGCGCCAGCAGCTTGGAGGCCACGAACTATGGCTACACCTTC.

This clonotype was found many times. CDR3 nucleotide sequence: TGTGCCACCAGTGACCATGGGACAGGGGGCGGCTACACCTTC. The encoded protein is CATSDHGTGGGYTF. The chain combines TRBV24-1 with TRBJ1-2; 12 nucleotides align to TRBD1. The V gene's germline CDR1 is KGHDR and CDR2 SFDVKD. Trimming removed 4 bases from V and 8 bases from J; junction bases left unmatched: 4. The CDR3 has 14 residues.

This clonotype turned up a few times. This chain links TRBV24-1 with TRBJ2-7; possibly TRBD1 or TRBD2 for D (5 bases each). The CDR3 consists of 13 residues. From germline, CDR1 is KGHDR and CDR2 SFDVKD. Trimming cost V 5 bases and J 8 bases, with 15 bases left between them. As DNA, the CDR3 is TGTGCCACCAGTGCCCCCGGGACCACTAAGCAGTACTTC. Amino acid sequence: CATSAPGTTKQYF.